One and the same sample provided the 8 T cell receptor beta chains below, sequenced in a study of Ad26.COV2.S vaccination and SARS-CoV-2 variants. Using immunoSEQ multiplex PCR, the repertoire was profiled, and TCRdb retains in-frame clones only, with some absent. Of hundreds of thousands of clones in the sample, about 85% are singletons; the top ten hold less than 4%. Sample treatment: around 19 received Ad26.COV2.S at low or high dose, single or two shots; about 5 received placebo; per-sample allocation not given. Each sample was drawn 63 days after the first injection (of vaccine or placebo). The material sequenced was peripheral blood, taken in a trial of Ad26.COV2.S vaccine versus placebo. These receptors all come from a person aged 18-60 years who received the Ad26.COV2.S COVID-19 vaccine or a placebo.

This clone was counted between two and nine times. The V gene is TRBV3-1 (or the pseudogene TRBV3-2), the J gene TRBJ1-6; possible D gene TRBD1, 5 bases. Trimming shortened V by 4 bases and J by 6 bases, and 13 bases separated the two germline ends. Germline V gene lookup returns CDR1 LGHDT and CDR2 YNNKEL (reference sequence). The CDR3 sequence is 15 residues long. The CDR3 region has the DNA TGTGCCAGCAGCCCGATCGGGGCGGCTAATTCACCCCTCCACTTT. Translation gives CASSPIGAANSPLHF.

The chain combines TRBV6-5 with TRBJ2-7; no clear D. The CDR3 totals 13 residues. Trimming removed 4 bases at V and 4 bases at J, with 11 bases between. Germline lookup yields CDR1 MNHEY and CDR2 SVGAGI. The CDR3 sequence: CASSLVSSYEQYF. CDR3 coding DNA: TGTGCCAGCAGTTTGGTCAGTTCGTACGAGCAGTACTTC.

V is TRBV19 and J is TRBJ2-1; 9 nucleotides line up with TRBD1. Germline V gene sequence: CDR1 LNHDA, CDR2 SQIVND (reference sequence). The length of the CDR3 is 13 residues. V shed 10 bases, J shed 8 bases, and the junction held 9 bases outside the gene matches. The CDR3 region is CAIGTGFGDEQFF. The DNA of the CDR3 is TGTGCCATAGGGACAGGGTTTGGTGATGAGCAGTTCTTC.

This chain connects TRBV30 to TRBJ1-2; a weak D match, TRBD1 (5 bases). V lost 5 bases and J lost 4, with 23 bases in between. This CDR3 is built from 16 residues. Germline V CDR1 and CDR2: GTSNPN, SVGIG (reference sequence). As DNA, the CDR3 is TGTGCCTGGCAAACGAGGGCCGGGGGGGGTGGCTATGGCTACACCTTC. Protein product: CAWQTRAGGGGYGYTF.

This rearrangement joins TRBV2 to TRBJ1-4; perhaps TRBD1 as D (5 bases). V shed 3 bases and J shed 2 bases, with 7 bases lying between them. The CDR3 has 14 residues. Germline lookup yields CDR1 SNHLY and CDR2 FYNNEI. The CDR3 protein is CASSEYRTNEKLFF. In DNA, the CDR3 is TGTGCCAGCAGTGAGTACAGGACTAATGAAAAACTGTTTTTT.

The chain employs TRBV2 and TRBJ1-5; 9 bases line up with TRBD1. J gave up 7 bases and V 6 bases, and 10 bases lay outside the gene matches. The CDR3 has 15 amino acids. From germline, CDR1 is SNHLY and CDR2 FYNNEI. The CDR3 DNA reads as TGTGCCAGCAGGCCCGGGACAGGGCGAAGCCAGCCCCAGCATTTT. It encodes CASRPGTGRSQPQHF.

The genes are TRBV6-4 and TRBJ2-6, with D hard to call. The CDR3 extends over 16 amino acids. V dropped 10 bases and J dropped 1 base, with 17 bases sitting between them. CDR1 and CDR2 (germline): MRHNA, SNTAGT. The CDR3, as DNA: TGTGCCATAAAACACACCAACCCTTCTGGGGCCAACGTCCTGACTTTC. Protein sequence: CAIKHTNPSGANVLTF.

This chain connects TRBV18 to TRBJ1-5, with D perhaps matching TRBD1 (5 bases). The V gene lost 3 bases and the J gene lost 8 bases, with 11 bases spanning the gap. In germline, CDR1 is KGHSH, CDR2 LQKENI. The CDR3 is 13 amino acids. The CDR3 here is CASSPTGPEPQHF. The CDR3 DNA is TGTGCCAGCTCACCGACGGGGCCGGAGCCCCAGCATTTT.